This T cell receptor beta chain comes out of a study of neurological immune-mediated disorders. By 5'RACE with 10-nucleotide random UMIs, the cDNA was made. TCRdb re-derived calls from the 5' RACE reads in MiXCR, one entry per CDR3 protein. The table includes approximately 89,000 distinct CDR3 sequences, around 13% detected once. For this clonotype: What it recognizes is unknown.

Points from the study as a whole: Patients with HTLV-1-associated myelopathy showed the most TCR clonal expansion. Those with multiple sclerosis showed the least, falling below healthy controls.

This CDR3 is 13 amino acids long. Trimming took off 3 bases at V and 4 bases at J, with 6 bases between the two ends. Time point in this sample: longitudinal time-point 2. PBMCs numbering 2 million and stored at -80 C yielded the unsorted libraries. What was sequenced was PBMCs. The V and J genes are TRBV12-3 or TRBV12-4 and TRBJ2-2; D gene unclear. The receptor was isolated from a female donor with HTLV-1-associated myelopathy (HAM/TSP). Here the CDR3 reads CASSFWVTGELFF. In DNA form, the CDR3 reads TGTGCCAGCAGTTTTTGGGTCACCGGGGAGCTGTTTTTT.